Listed here are 11 T cell receptor beta chains from one sample, sequenced in a study of cytomegalovirus exposure and HLA in healthy donors. Amplification used 60 Vbeta primers and 13 Jbeta primers. The assay was immunoSEQ multiplex PCR, and TCRdb's table has in-frame clones only and misses some. This sample yields 55,000 to 75,000 clones, of which around 62% are seen a single time; less than 20% belongs to the top ten. Sequenced: PBMCs. All receptors come from a man aged 35-49 years in good health and CMV-seropositive.

There are many counts of this clone. This rearrangement joins TRBV19 to TRBJ2-7; 7 nucleotides agree with TRBD2. Germline V gives CDR1 LNHDA, CDR2 SQIVND (reference sequence). V lost 5 bases, J lost 3 bases, and 7 bases stayed unmatched. The CDR3 sequence is 14 residues long. CDR3 loop: CASSGTAGDYEQYF. The CDR3 coding sequence is TGTGCCAGTAGTGGAACGGCGGGGGACTACGAGCAGTACTTC.

A word on this clone: Other DNA sequences from this sample encode an identical CDR3 as well. V and J are TRBV5-1 and TRBJ1-3; unclear D gene. CDR1 and CDR2 (germline): SGHRS, YFSETQ. V lost 4 bases and J 0 bases, leaving 8 bases between the germline ends. CDR3 length: 14 residues. Here the CDR3 DNA reads TGCGCCAGCAGCCTGGGGAGCTCTGGAAACACCATATATTTT. This encodes CASSLGSSGNTIYF.

The gene calls are TRBV15 and TRBJ1-1, with D unresolved. Deletions cut 9 bases from V and 2 bases from J, with 7 bases between. This CDR3 spans 11 amino acids. Germline CDR1 and CDR2: LNHNV and YYDKDF (reference sequence). The CDR3 DNA reads as TGTGCCACGGGCCTTAACACTGAAGCTTTCTTT. Protein: CATGLNTEAFF.

This chain links TRBV9 with TRBJ2-5; no reliable D call. CDR1 and CDR2 from the germline V gene are SGDLS and YYNGEE. The CDR3 spans 13 residues. V dropped 0 bases and J dropped 4 bases, with 7 bases sitting between them. The CDR3 reads CASSVEPGETQYF. The CDR3 nucleotides read TGTGCCAGCAGCGTAGAGCCGGGAGAGACCCAGTACTTC.

The chain combines TRBV19 with TRBJ2-1; D is perhaps TRBD2 (6 bases). Trimming stripped 11 bases from V and 1 base from J, with 12 bases between. The germline gives CDR1 LNHDA, CDR2 SQIVND (reference sequence). This CDR3 is built from 13 residues. CDR3 in amino acids: CAPKEGSYNEQFF. The CDR3 DNA is TGTGCCCCGAAGGAGGGGTCCTACAATGAGCAGTTCTTC.

The rearrangement joins TRBV6-5 to TRBJ2-2; D may be TRBD2 (7 bases). Germline V gene sequence: CDR1 MNHEY, CDR2 SVGAGI. The CDR3 has 16 amino acids. The germline V and J ends were trimmed by 0 bases and 7 bases, with 15 bases remaining between them. CDR3 sequence: CASSYSLGGAGGELFF. CDR3 nucleotides: TGTGCCAGCAGTTACTCGTTAGGGGGGGCCGGCGGGGAGCTGTTTTTT.

The chain carries TRBV9 and TRBJ2-2, with D perhaps TRBD2 (5 bases). The CDR3 has 15 residues. Germline assignment: CDR1 SGDLS and CDR2 YYNGEE. V was clipped by 2 bases and J by 6 bases, with 14 bases between them. CDR3 coding DNA: TGTGCCAGCAGCGTGGACTCCGTTCGGGCCGGGGAGCTGTTTTTT. Translating gives CASSVDSVRAGELFF.

This clone was detected once. CDR3 loop: CASSVSDGYEQYF. CDR3 DNA: TGTGCCAGCAGCGTAAGCGATGGCTACGAGCAGTACTTC. The V call is TRBV9, the J call TRBJ2-7, with D unclear. The CDR3 covers 13 residues. CDR1 and CDR2 from the germline V gene are SGDLS and YYNGEE. Trimming shortened V by 1 base and J by 3 bases, and 8 bases separated the two germline ends. The whole variable domain, remainder taken from reference TRBV9 and TRBJ2-7, is DSGVTQTPKHLITATGQRVTLRCSPRSGDLSVYWYQQSLDQGLQFLIQYYNGEERAKGNILERFSAQQFPDLHSELNLSSLELGDSALYFCASSVSDGYEQYFGPGTRLTVT.

This clone was found a few times. This likely stems from a read error, as it lies one base from a far larger clone. Other DNA sequences of this sample code for an identical CDR3. This rearrangement joins TRBV5-1 to TRBJ2-1; TRBD2 might be the D (5 bases). Looked up from germline, CDR1 is SGHRS and CDR2 is YFSETQ. The CDR3 has 12 residues. V shed 7 bases and J shed 8 bases, with 13 bases lying between them. CDR3 coding DNA: TGCGCCAGCTTGGGTCTGGAGGATGAGCAGTTCTTC. Encoded protein: CASLGLEDEQFF.

This chain joins TRBV27 and TRBJ2-7; 7 bases line up with TRBD1. This CDR3 region has 14 residues. After removal of 3 bases from V and 6 bases from J, the junction contained 8 bases not matched to a gene. Germline V gene lookup returns CDR1 MNHEY and CDR2 SMNVEV (reference sequence). CDR3 sequence: CASSFHDRVPEQYF. The DNA of the CDR3 is TGTGCCAGCAGTTTCCATGACAGGGTCCCCGAGCAGTACTTC.

CDR3 coding DNA: TGTGCCAGCAGAGGGACTACCCAAGAGACCCAGTACTTC. Its translation is CASRGTTQETQYF. V gene TRBV6-1 combines with J gene TRBJ2-5; 7 nucleotides line up with TRBD2. This CDR3 comprises 13 residues. CDR1 is MNHNS and CDR2 is SASEGT in the germline V gene. V shed 6 bases and J 1 base; nucleotides not matched to a gene: 2.